This T cell receptor (beta chain) came from a study of Ad26.COV2.S vaccination and SARS-CoV-2 variants. Points from the study as a whole: Post-vaccination breadth of spike-specific CD8+ and CD4+ T cell responses was reportedly substantial.

Data came from immunoSEQ multiplex PCR; TCRdb stores just in-frame clones and leaves some out. The sample has about 350,000 clones, 86% seen once. Described treatment: over 15 received Ad26.COV2.S at low or high dose, single or two shots; five or six received placebo; per-sample allocation not given. Following the first vaccine or placebo injection, samples were taken on day 63. This clone was seen only a few times. What it binds is not known. The V end lost 2 bases, the J end lost 0 bases, and 10 bases lay between the germline ends. The CDR3 extends over 16 amino acids. Germline V CDR1 and CDR2: LGHDT, YNNKEL (reference sequence).

The chain couples TRBV3-1 (or the pseudogene TRBV3-2) to TRBJ2-2; the D is unclear. This receptor was obtained from a person aged 18 to 65 who received the Ad26.COV2.S COVID-19 vaccine or a placebo. The sequences come from peripheral blood, collected in a trial of Ad26.COV2.S vaccine versus placebo. The CDR3 coding sequence is TGTGCCAGCAGCCAAAGAAGGCAAGCGAACACCGGGGAGCTGTTTTTT. This encodes CASSQRRQANTGELFF.